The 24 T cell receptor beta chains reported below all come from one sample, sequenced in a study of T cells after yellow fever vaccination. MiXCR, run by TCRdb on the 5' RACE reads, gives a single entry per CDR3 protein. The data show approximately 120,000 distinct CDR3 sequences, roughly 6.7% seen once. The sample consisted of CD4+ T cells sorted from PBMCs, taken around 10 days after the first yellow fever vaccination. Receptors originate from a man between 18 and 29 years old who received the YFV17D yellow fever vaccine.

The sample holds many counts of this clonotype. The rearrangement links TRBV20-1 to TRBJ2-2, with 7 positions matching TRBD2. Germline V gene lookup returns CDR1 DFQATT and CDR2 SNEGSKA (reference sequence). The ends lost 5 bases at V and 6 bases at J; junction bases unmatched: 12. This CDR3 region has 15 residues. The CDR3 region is CSAGEGSGDAGELFF. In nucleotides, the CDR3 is TGCAGTGCTGGGGAGGGATCTGGGGACGCCGGGGAGCTGTTTTTT.

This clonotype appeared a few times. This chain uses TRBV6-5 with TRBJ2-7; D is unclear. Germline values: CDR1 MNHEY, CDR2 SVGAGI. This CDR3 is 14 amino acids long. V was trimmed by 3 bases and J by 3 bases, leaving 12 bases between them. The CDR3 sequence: CASSYVGRRYEQYF. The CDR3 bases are TGTGCCAGCAGTTATGTGGGAAGACGCTACGAGCAGTACTTC.

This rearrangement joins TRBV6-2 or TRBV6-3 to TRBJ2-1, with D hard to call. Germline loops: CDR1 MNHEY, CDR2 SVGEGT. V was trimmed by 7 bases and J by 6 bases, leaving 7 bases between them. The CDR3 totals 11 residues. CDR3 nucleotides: TGTGCCAGCACAGTGGGCAATGAGCAGTTCTTC. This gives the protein CASTVGNEQFF.

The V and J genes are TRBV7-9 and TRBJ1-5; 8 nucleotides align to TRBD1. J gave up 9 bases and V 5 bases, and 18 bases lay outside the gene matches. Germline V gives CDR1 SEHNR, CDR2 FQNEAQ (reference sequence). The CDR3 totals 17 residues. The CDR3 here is CASSQMTGAAGFGPQHF. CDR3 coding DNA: TGTGCCAGCAGCCAGATGACAGGGGCCGCCGGGTTTGGGCCCCAGCATTTT.

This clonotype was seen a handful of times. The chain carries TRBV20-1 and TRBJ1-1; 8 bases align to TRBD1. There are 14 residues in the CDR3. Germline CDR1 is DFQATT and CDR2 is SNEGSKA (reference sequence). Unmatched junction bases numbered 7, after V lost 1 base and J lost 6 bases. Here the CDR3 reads CSARAGQGRSEAFF. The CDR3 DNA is TGCAGTGCTAGAGCCGGACAGGGTCGATCTGAAGCTTTCTTT.

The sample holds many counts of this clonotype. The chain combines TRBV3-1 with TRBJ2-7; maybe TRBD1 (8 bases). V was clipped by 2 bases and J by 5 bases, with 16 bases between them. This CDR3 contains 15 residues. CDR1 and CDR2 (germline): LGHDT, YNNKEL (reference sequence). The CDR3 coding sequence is TGTGCCAGCAGCCAACCAGGGGGCGGGAGACACGAGCAGTACTTC. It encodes CASSQPGGGRHEQYF.

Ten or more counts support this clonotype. The CDR3 sequence: CASSYSGPQTQYF. CDR3 DNA: TGTGCCAGCAGTTACTCGGGGCCACAGACCCAGTACTTC. The chain uses TRBV6-5 and TRBJ2-5, with TRBD1 as a possible D gene (5 bases). The V and J ends lost 0 bases and 6 bases respectively, with 8 bases between them. This CDR3 comprises 13 residues. Germline lookup yields CDR1 MNHEY and CDR2 SVGAGI.

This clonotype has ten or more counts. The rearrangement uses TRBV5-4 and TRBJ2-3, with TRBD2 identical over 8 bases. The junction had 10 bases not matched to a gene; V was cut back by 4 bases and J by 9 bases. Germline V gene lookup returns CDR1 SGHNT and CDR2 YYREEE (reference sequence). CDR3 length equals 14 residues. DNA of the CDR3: TGTGCCAGCAGCACCCCGGGACTAGAGGGCACGCAGTATTTT. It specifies CASSTPGLEGTQYF.

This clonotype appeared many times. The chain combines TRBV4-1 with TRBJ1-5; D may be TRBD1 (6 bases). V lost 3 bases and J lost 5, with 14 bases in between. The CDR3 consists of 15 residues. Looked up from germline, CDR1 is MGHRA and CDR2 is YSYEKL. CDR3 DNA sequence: TGCGCCAGCAGCCATCCCGGGACACGGTATCAGCCCCAGCATTTT. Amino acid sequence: CASSHPGTRYQPQHF.

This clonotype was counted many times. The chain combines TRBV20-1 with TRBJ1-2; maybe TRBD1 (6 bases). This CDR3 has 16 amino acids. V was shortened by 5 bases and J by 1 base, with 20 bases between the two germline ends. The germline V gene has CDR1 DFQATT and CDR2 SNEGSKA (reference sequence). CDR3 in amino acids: CSAPLWGHRSNYGYTF. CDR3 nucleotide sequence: TGCAGTGCTCCACTATGGGGACACCGAAGTAACTATGGCTACACCTTC.

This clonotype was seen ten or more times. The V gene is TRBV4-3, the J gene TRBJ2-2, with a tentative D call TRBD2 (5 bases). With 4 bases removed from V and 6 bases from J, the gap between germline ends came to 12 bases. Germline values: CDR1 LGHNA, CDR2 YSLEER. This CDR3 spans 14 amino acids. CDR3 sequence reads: CASSPPLDPGELFF. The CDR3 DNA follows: TGCGCCAGCAGCCCTCCACTAGACCCCGGGGAGCTGTTTTTT.

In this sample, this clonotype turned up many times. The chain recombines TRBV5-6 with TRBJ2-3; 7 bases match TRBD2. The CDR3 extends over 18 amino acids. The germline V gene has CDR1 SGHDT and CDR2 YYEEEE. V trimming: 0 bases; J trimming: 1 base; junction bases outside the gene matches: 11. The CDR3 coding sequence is TGTGCCAGCAGCTTGGTCCCTGTTCGGGGGGTCCGCACAGATACGCAGTATTTT. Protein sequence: CASSLVPVRGVRTDTQYF.

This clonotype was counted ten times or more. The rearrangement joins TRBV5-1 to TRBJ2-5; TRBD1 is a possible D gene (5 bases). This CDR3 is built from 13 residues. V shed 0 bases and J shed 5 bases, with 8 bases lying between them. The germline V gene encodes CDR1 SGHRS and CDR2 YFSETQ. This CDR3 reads CASSLDRWETQYF. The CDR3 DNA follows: TGCGCCAGCAGCTTGGACAGGTGGGAGACCCAGTACTTC.

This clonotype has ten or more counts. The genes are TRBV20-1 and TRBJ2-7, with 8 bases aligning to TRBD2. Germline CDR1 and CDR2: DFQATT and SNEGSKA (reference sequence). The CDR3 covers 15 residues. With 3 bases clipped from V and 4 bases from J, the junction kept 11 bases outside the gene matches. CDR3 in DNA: TGCAGTGCTAGGAGGAGTATGGCGGGGGGATACGAGCAGTACTTC. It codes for CSARRSMAGGYEQYF.

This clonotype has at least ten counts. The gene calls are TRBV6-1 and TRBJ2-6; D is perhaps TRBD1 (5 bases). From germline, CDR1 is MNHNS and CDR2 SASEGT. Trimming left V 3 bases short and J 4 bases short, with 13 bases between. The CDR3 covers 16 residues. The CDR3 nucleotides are TGTGCCAGCAGTGAGGCGTGGGGCTCGGGGGCCAACGTCCTGACTTTC. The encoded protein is CASSEAWGSGANVLTF.

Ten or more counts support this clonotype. The CDR3 DNA follows: TGTGCCAGCAGCTTAAACAGGGACCAGCCCCAGCATTTT. It translates to CASSLNRDQPQHF. J is TRBJ1-5 and V is TRBV7-2, with D possibly TRBD1 on 6 matching bases. The length of the CDR3 is 13 residues. Trimming shortened V by 2 bases and J by 7 bases, and 9 bases separated the two germline ends. Germline CDR1 is SGHTA and CDR2 is FQGNSA.

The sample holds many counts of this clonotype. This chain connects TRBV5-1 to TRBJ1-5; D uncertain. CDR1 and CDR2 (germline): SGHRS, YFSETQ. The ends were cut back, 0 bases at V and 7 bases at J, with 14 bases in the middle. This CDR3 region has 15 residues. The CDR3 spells CASSLATDFNQPQHF. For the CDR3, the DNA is TGCGCCAGCAGCTTGGCTACGGACTTCAACCAGCCCCAGCATTTT.

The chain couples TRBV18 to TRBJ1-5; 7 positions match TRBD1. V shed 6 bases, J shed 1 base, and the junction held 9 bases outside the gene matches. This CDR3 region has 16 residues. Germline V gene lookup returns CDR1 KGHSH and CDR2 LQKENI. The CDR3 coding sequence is TGTGCCAGCTCTCGAACGGGACAGAGCAGCAATCAGCCCCAGCATTTT. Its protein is CASSRTGQSSNQPQHF.

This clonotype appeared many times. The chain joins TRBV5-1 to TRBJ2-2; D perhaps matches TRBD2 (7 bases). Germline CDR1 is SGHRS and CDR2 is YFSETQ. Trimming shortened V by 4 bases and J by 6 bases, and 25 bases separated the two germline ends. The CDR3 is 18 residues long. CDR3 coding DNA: TGCGCCAGCAGCGCACCTCGGGGGGCTCTAGTTGCGCCCGGGGAGCTGTTTTTT. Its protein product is CASSAPRGALVAPGELFF. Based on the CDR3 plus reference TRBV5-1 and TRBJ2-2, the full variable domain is KAGVTQTPRYLIKTRGQQVTLSCSPISGHRSVSWYQQTPGQGLQFLFEYFSETQRNKGNFPGRFSGRQFSNSRSEMNVSTLELGDSALYLCASSAPRGALVAPGELFFGEGSRLTVL.

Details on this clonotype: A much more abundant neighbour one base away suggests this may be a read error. The DNA for the CDR3 is TGTGCCGGCAGCCAAGCCGGGGGGGCCTACGAGCAGTACTTC. Protein product: CAGSQAGGAYEQYF. This rearrangement joins TRBV3-1 to TRBJ2-7; 8 nucleotides agree with TRBD2. The CDR3 runs to 14 residues. Germline CDR1 and CDR2: LGHDT and YNNKEL (reference sequence).

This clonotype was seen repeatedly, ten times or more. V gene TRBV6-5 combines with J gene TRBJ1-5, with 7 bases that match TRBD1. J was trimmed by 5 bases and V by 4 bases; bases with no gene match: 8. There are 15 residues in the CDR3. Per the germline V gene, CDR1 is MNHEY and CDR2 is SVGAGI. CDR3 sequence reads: CASSWGRGAYQPQHF. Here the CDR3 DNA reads TGTGCCAGCAGTTGGGGCAGGGGGGCATATCAGCCCCAGCATTTT.

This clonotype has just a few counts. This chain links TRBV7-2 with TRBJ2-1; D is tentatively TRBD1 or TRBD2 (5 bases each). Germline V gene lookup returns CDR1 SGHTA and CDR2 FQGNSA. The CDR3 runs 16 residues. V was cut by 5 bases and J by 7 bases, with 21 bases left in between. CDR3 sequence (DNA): TGTGCCAGCAGCCGCAGAACAGGACTTACTTCGAATGAGCAGTTCTTC. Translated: CASSRRTGLTSNEQFF.

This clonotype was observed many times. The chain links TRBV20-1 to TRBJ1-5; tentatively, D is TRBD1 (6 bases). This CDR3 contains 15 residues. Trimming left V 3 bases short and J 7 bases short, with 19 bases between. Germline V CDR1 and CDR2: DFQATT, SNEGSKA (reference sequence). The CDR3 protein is CSASYAGEPGQPQHF. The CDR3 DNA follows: TGCAGTGCTAGTTACGCAGGGGAGCCGGGACAGCCCCAGCATTTT.

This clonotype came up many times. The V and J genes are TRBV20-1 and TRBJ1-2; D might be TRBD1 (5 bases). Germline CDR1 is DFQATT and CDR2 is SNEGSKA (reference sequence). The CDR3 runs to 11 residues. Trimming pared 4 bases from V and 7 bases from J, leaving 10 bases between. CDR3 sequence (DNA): TGCAGTGCTACAGGGTCGGGTGGCTACACCTTC. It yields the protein CSATGSGGYTF.